This TCR beta chain came from a study of cytomegalovirus exposure and HLA in healthy donors. The PCR made use of 60 Vbeta and 13 Jbeta primers. Sequencing used immunoSEQ multiplex PCR; TCRdb keeps in-frame clones, though not all of them. The top ten hold 2% to 2.5% of the sample, which has approximately 190,000 clones, roughly four fifths seen once. Findings and limits, study-wide: Most of the CMV-associated TCR beta chains (in a later analysis) appeared to be HLA-restricted. Per published accounts, TCR beta sequences correctly predicted the HLA-A and HLA-B alleles of most subjects. Most TCR beta V segments were productive about 90% or about 30% of the time in an earlier analysis. Per published reports, the classifier diagnosed cytomegalovirus status with high specificity and sensitivity.

Germline CDR1 is SGHRS and CDR2 is YFSETQ. This CDR3 comprises 13 residues. V was clipped by 4 bases and J by 2 bases; unmatched bases: 3. About this clone itself: Antigen specificity is unknown.

The sequenced sample consisted of PBMCs. The TCR comes from a woman between 25 and 40 years old in good health and CMV-seropositive. The genes are TRBV5-1 and TRBJ2-7, with TRBD1 matching 7 bases. CDR3 DNA sequence: TGCGCCAGCAGCACGGGACAGACCTACGAGCAGTACTTC. Amino acids: CASSTGQTYEQYF.